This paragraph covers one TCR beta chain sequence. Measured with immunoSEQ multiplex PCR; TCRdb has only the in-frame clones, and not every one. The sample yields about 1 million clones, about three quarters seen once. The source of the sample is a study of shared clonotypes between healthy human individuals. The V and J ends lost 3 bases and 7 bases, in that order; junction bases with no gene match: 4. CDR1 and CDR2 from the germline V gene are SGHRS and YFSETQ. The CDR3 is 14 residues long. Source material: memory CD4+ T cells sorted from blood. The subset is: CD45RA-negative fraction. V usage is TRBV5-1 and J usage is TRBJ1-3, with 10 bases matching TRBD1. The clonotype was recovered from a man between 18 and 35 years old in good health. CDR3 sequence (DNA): TGCGCCAGCAGCTCTGGGACAGGGGCGAACACCATATATTTT. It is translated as CASSSGTGANTIYF.